Presented here are 27 T cell receptor beta chains from one specimen sequenced in a study of T cells in Graves' hyperthyroidism and ophthalmopathy. Amplified TCR beta CDR3 regions derived from RNA transcripts. First-round RT-PCR with HTBI primers amplified the TCR CDR3 region. One entry per CDR3 protein results from TCRdb running MiXCR on the multiplex PCR reads. This sample has 280,000 or so distinct CDR3 sequences, with around a quarter found just once. Sequencing input: blood. The receptors originated from a man aged 35-49 years with Graves' hyperthyroidism that later progressed to Graves' ophthalmopathy.

This clonotype appeared many times. This chain connects TRBV11-2 to TRBJ2-5; D is unclear. Germline CDR1 and CDR2: SGHAT and FQNNGV. The V gene lost 7 bases and the J gene lost 5 bases, with 8 bases spanning the gap. The CDR3 is 11 amino acids. CDR3: CASTDWETQYF. DNA for the CDR3: TGTGCCAGCACCGACTGGGAGACCCAGTACTTC.

This clonotype showed up many times. V is TRBV19 and J is TRBJ1-1; perhaps TRBD1 as D (5 bases). The CDR3 is made up of 14 amino acids. Germline values: CDR1 LNHDA, CDR2 SQIVND (reference sequence). The ends were cut back, 6 bases at V and 1 base at J, with 12 bases in the middle. CDR3 protein: CASRPPGQNTEAFF. In DNA, the CDR3 is TGTGCCAGTAGACCCCCAGGACAGAACACTGAAGCTTTCTTT.

The rearrangement links TRBV27 to TRBJ2-7, with no clear D. This CDR3 comprises 13 residues. Trimming pared 2 bases from V and 2 bases from J, leaving 7 bases between. Germline CDR1 is MNHEY and CDR2 is SMNVEV (reference sequence). CDR3 amino acids: CASSLLPTYEQYF. The CDR3 DNA follows: TGTGCCAGCAGTTTACTCCCTACCTACGAGCAGTACTTC.

The chain has TRBV12-3 or TRBV12-4 and TRBJ2-7; a possible D gene is TRBD1 (6 bases). The CDR3 runs 14 residues. V lost 4 bases and J 2 bases, leaving 12 bases between the germline ends. CDR3 in DNA: TGTGCCAGCAGTTGGACAGTCACCCCCTACGAGCAGTACTTC. It is translated as CASSWTVTPYEQYF.

This clonotype was seen at least ten times. The J gene is TRBJ1-2, the V gene TRBV6-1; 7 positions agree with TRBD1. With 0 bases clipped from V and 7 bases from J, the junction kept 5 bases outside the gene matches. The germline CDR1 and CDR2 sequences are MNHNS and SASEGT. This CDR3 contains 14 residues. CDR3 bases: TGTGCCAGCAGTGAAGCGAGCGGACAGGCTGGCTACACCTTC. It encodes CASSEASGQAGYTF.

The sample holds many counts of this clonotype. The chain links TRBV7-2 to TRBJ1-2; D is perhaps TRBD1 (6 bases). V was shortened by 4 bases and J by 6 bases, with 12 bases between the two germline ends. Germline CDR1 reads SGHTA; CDR2 reads FQGNSA. CDR3 length: 13 residues. The CDR3 loop reads CASSSVGGDGYTF. CDR3 DNA sequence: TGTGCCAGCAGCTCAGTGGGGGGCGATGGCTACACCTTC.

In its sample, this clonotype was seen many times. The chain carries TRBV30 and TRBJ1-2; D gene ambiguous. The V gene lost 1 base and the J gene lost 8 bases, with 14 bases spanning the gap. This CDR3 comprises 13 residues. CDR1 and CDR2 from the germline V gene are GTSNPN and SVGIG (reference sequence). The CDR3 sequence: CAWSELIGGGYTF. The CDR3 DNA reads as TGTGCCTGGAGTGAACTGATAGGTGGAGGCTACACCTTC.

This clonotype was seen at least ten times. The chain couples TRBV12-3 or TRBV12-4 to TRBJ2-2, with D unclear. This CDR3 has 14 amino acids. The V gene lost 3 bases and the J gene lost 6 bases, with 11 bases spanning the gap. Here the CDR3 reads CASSFGSAPGELFF. CDR3 nucleotide sequence: TGTGCCAGCAGTTTTGGGTCCGCCCCCGGGGAGCTGTTTTTT.

This clonotype was seen repeatedly, ten times or more. This rearrangement joins TRBV20-1 to TRBJ1-1, with 7 bases fitting TRBD1. The germline V gene encodes CDR1 DFQATT and CDR2 SNEGSKA (reference sequence). V gave up 1 base and J gave up 1 base; unmatched junction bases: 12. The CDR3 sequence is 17 residues long. The chain's CDR3 is CSARGGLLDRPNTEAFF. The DNA for the CDR3 is TGCAGTGCTAGAGGTGGGCTCCTGGACAGGCCGAACACTGAAGCTTTCTTT.

The chain uses TRBV6-5 and TRBJ2-7; weak D call: TRBD1 (5 bases). There are 13 residues in the CDR3. Germline V gene data show CDR1 as MNHEY and CDR2 as SVGAGI. V dropped 3 bases and J dropped 5 bases, with 11 bases sitting between them. The CDR3 protein is CASSYIQGNEQYF. CDR3 nucleotides: TGTGCCAGCAGTTATATCCAGGGAAACGAGCAGTACTTC.

At least ten counts were recorded for this clonotype. The rearrangement links TRBV25-1 to TRBJ1-1; perhaps TRBD1 as D (5 bases). Trimming removed 2 bases from V and 8 bases from J, with 9 bases in between. Germline V gene sequence: CDR1 MGHDK, CDR2 SYGVNS. This CDR3 contains 12 residues. The CDR3 protein is CASSEQGKEAFF. In DNA form, the CDR3 reads TGTGCCAGCAGTGAACAGGGCAAGGAAGCTTTCTTT.

The chain recombines TRBV6-2 or TRBV6-3 with TRBJ2-7; 7 positions match TRBD1. J gave up 9 bases and V 0 bases, and 11 bases lay outside the gene matches. Germline assignment: CDR1 MNHEY and CDR2 SVGEGT. The CDR3 covers 15 residues. CDR3 amino acids: CASSYSDRRPPRQYF. CDR3 coding DNA: TGTGCCAGCAGTTACTCGGACAGGCGTCCCCCCCGGCAGTACTTC.

This clonotype was recorded many times. The chain has TRBV20-1 and TRBJ2-7, with 8 bases identical to TRBD1. The germline CDR1 and CDR2 sequences are DFQATT and SNEGSKA (reference sequence). V was clipped by 5 bases and J by 9 bases; unmatched bases: 9. This CDR3 comprises 12 residues. CDR3 nucleotides: TGCAGTGCTTGGGAGACAGGGGTTTCGCAGTACTTC. Encoded protein: CSAWETGVSQYF.

The table lists this clonotype with many counts. The genes are TRBV12-3 or TRBV12-4 and TRBJ1-5; 8 bases agree with TRBD1. Germline trimming cut 8 bases from V and 1 base from J; bases unmatched to any gene: 4. The length of the CDR3 is 14 residues. CDR3 in amino acids: CASPGQESNQPQHF. Here the CDR3 DNA reads TGTGCCAGCCCGGGACAGGAAAGCAATCAGCCCCAGCATTTT.

CDR3 bases: TGTGCCAGCAGAGACAGCCTCCAAGAGACCCAGTACTTC. Translated, it gives CASRDSLQETQYF. The gene calls are TRBV7-2 and TRBJ2-5; tentative D call: TRBD1 (5 bases). V lost 6 bases and J 1 base, leaving 9 bases between the germline ends. The CDR3 contains 13 residues. Looked up from germline, CDR1 is SGHTA and CDR2 is FQGNSA. The whole variable domain, filled in from reference TRBV7-2 and TRBJ2-5, reads GAGVSQSPSNKVTEKGKDVELRCDPISGHTALYWYRQSLGQGLEFLIYFQGNSAPDKSGLPSDRFSAERTGGSVSTLTIQRTQQEDSAVYLCASRDSLQETQYFGPGTRLLVL.

This clonotype showed up many times. The junction shows a germline mismatch at one end, possibly a read error. This rearrangement joins TRBV6-1 to TRBJ1-2; D not resolved. The CDR3 loop spans 14 amino acids. Germline V CDR1 and CDR2: MNHNS, SASEGT. The CDR3 DNA is TGTACCAGCATAAGGACGGGGTCTAACTATGGCTACACCTTC. This sequence encodes CTSIRTGSNYGYTF.

This clonotype was seen repeatedly, ten times or more. This CDR3 reads CASSVDMTAQPQHF. As DNA, the CDR3 is TGTGCCAGCAGCGTAGATATGACCGCTCAGCCCCAGCATTTT. This chain links TRBV9 with TRBJ1-5, with D unclear. This CDR3 has 14 amino acids. Germline lookup yields CDR1 SGDLS and CDR2 YYNGEE. V was trimmed by 0 bases and J by 6 bases, leaving 10 bases between them.

V and J are TRBV7-9 and TRBJ2-7, with D tentatively TRBD1 (6 bases). Trimming removed 7 bases at V and 3 bases at J, with 13 bases between. Germline CDR1 reads SEHNR; CDR2 reads FQNEAQ (reference sequence). The CDR3 is 13 residues long. The CDR3: CASTFDRFYEQYF. The DNA of the CDR3 is TGTGCCAGCACCTTCGACAGGTTCTACGAGCAGTACTTC.

The table lists this clonotype with many counts. This sequence joins TRBV27 and TRBJ2-5; TRBD1 agrees at 8 bases. The V gene's germline CDR1 is MNHEY and CDR2 SMNVEV (reference sequence). The CDR3 loop spans 12 amino acids. Trimming at V came to 3 bases and at J to 8 bases, leaving 2 bases not matched to a gene. The CDR3 DNA reads as TGTGCCAGCAGTTTCGCAGGGGGCACCCAGTACTTC. Its protein product is CASSFAGGTQYF.

This clonotype was seen more than once but under ten times. This rearrangement joins TRBV5-1 to TRBJ2-5, with a tentative D call TRBD1 (5 bases). Germline CDR1 is SGHRS and CDR2 is YFSETQ. V lost 3 bases to trimming and J lost 4 bases, with 19 bases between them. CDR3 length equals 16 residues. Here the CDR3 reads CASSSGSSRVPETQYF. CDR3 DNA: TGCGCCAGCAGCTCAGGGTCTAGTCGGGTTCCAGAGACCCAGTACTTC.

This clonotype was recorded many times. The chain recombines TRBV6-5 with TRBJ2-7, with a possible D match to TRBD1 (5 bases). With 2 bases removed from V and 4 bases from J, the gap between germline ends came to 12 bases. Germline V gene sequence: CDR1 MNHEY, CDR2 SVGAGI. The CDR3 is 14 amino acids. The CDR3 spells CASSYQWQGYEQYF. The CDR3 DNA reads as TGTGCCAGCAGTTACCAGTGGCAGGGATACGAGCAGTACTTC.

Ten or more counts support this clonotype. This chain connects TRBV10-3 to TRBJ2-7, with TRBD2 identical over 11 bases. This CDR3 comprises 15 residues. Germline loops: CDR1 ENHRY, CDR2 SYGVKD. Trimming took 2 bases from V and 2 from J; bases not matched to a gene: 2. CDR3 sequence reads: CAISEGTSGPYEQYF. Written as DNA, the CDR3 is TGTGCCATCAGTGAGGGGACTAGCGGCCCCTACGAGCAGTACTTC.

This clonotype was seen a few times. The J gene is TRBJ2-5, the V gene TRBV6-5, with D possibly matching TRBD2 (6 bases). The CDR3 consists of 14 residues. The germline V gene encodes CDR1 MNHEY and CDR2 SVGAGI. V was cut by 0 bases and J by 3 bases, with 8 bases left in between. CDR3: CASSYSSGKETQYF. In DNA, the CDR3 is TGTGCCAGCAGTTACTCTAGCGGAAAAGAGACCCAGTACTTC.

This clonotype showed up many times. The gene calls are TRBV24-1 and TRBJ2-2; the D is unclear. V lost 4 bases and J lost 1, with 6 bases in between. Germline values: CDR1 KGHDR, CDR2 SFDVKD. The CDR3 extends over 14 amino acids. The CDR3 region has the DNA TGTGCCACCAGTGACGCCCTGAACACCGGGGAGCTGTTTTTT. Translating it yields CATSDALNTGELFF.

This clonotype was counted many times. The rearrangement joins TRBV24-1 to TRBJ2-7, with a possible D match to TRBD2 (6 bases). This CDR3 is 15 amino acids long. Deletions cut 3 bases from V and 0 bases from J, with 11 bases between. From germline, CDR1 is KGHDR and CDR2 SFDVKD. CDR3 protein: CATSDPHGGSYEQYF. The CDR3 DNA is TGTGCCACCAGTGATCCTCACGGGGGCTCCTACGAGCAGTACTTC.

This clonotype has a handful of counts. The gene calls are TRBV28 and TRBJ1-1; D remains unclear. CDR1 is MDHEN and CDR2 is SYDVKM in the germline V gene. V lost 6 bases to trimming and J lost 10 bases, with 18 bases between them. The CDR3 covers 13 residues. CDR3 sequence: CASSTDSTRGAFF. The CDR3 DNA sequence: TGTGCCAGCAGCACAGACTCAACTCGCGGAGCTTTCTTT. The full variable domain, completed using reference TRBV28 and TRBJ1-1, is DVKVTQSSRYLVKRTGEKVFLECVQDMDHENMFWYRQDPGLGLRLIYFSYDVKMKEKGDIPEGYSVSREKKERFSLILESASTNQTSMYLCASSTDSTRGAFFGQGTRLTVV.

This clonotype was recorded at least ten times. The chain is built from TRBV29-1 and TRBJ1-3; 9 nucleotides agree with TRBD1. V shed 1 base, J shed 3 bases, and the junction held 1 base outside the gene matches. Germline V CDR1 and CDR2: SQVTM, ANQGSEA. This CDR3 contains 14 residues. CDR3 amino acids: CSVEGTGVGNTIYF. The CDR3 region has the DNA TGCAGCGTTGAAGGGACAGGGGTTGGAAACACCATATATTTT.